This TCR beta chain was recorded in a study of blood T cell repertoires in COVID-19. Study as a whole: The study drew acute and convalescent COVID-19 samples from the United States, Italy and Spain. Sample material is recorded as cDNA or gDNA derived from T cells, B-cell-depleted T cells, or PBMCs.

In the authors' workflow: Amplified reference gene primers provided the basis for estimating nucleated cell counts. Sequenced by immunoSEQ multiplex PCR; TCRdb stores in-frame clones only, minus some. The D gene and trimming were derived from the DNA, and the V and J assignments and clone size from that table. The table records tens of thousands of clones, approximately 70% of them present only once. V dropped 4 bases and J dropped 5 bases, with 12 bases sitting between them. The germline V gene encodes CDR1 SGHRS and CDR2 YFSETQ. This CDR3 has 14 residues. The TCR sequence derives from a man at least 80 years old with acute or convalescent COVID-19. The chain joins TRBV5-1 to TRBJ1-4, with D possibly TRBD1 on 5 matching bases. Sequencing was performed on peripheral blood. As DNA, the CDR3 is TGCGCCAGCAGCCTGTATGGGGCAAATGAAAAACTGTTTTTT. Its translation is CASSLYGANEKLFF.